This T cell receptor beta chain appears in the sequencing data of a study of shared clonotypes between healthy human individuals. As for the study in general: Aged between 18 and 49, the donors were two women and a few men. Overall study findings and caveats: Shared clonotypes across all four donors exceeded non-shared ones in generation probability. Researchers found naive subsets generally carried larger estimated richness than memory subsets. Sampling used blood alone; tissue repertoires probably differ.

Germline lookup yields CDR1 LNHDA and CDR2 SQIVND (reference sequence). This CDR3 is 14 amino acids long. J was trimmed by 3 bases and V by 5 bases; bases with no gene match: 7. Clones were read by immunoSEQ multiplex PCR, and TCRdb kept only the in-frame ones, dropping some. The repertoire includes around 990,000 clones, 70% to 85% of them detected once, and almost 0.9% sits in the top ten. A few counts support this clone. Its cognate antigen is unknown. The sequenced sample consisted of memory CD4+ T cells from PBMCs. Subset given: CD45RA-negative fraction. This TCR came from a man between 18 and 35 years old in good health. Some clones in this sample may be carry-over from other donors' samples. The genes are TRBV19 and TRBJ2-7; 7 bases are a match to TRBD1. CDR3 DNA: TGTGCCAGTAGTCCCAAGGGACAGCTCTACGAGCAGTACTTC. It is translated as CASSPKGQLYEQYF. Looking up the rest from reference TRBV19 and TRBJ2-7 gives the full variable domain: DGGITQSPKYLFRKEGQNVTLSCEQNLNHDAMYWYRQDPGQGLRLIYYSQIVNDFQKGDIAEGYSVSREKKESFPLTVTSAQKNPTAFYLCASSPKGQLYEQYFGPGTRLTVT.